Following are 16 T cell receptor beta chains from one sample sequenced in a study of regulatory T cells in long-lasting Graves disease. Time point meaning: newly diagnosed GD, antithyroid drugs for less than 3 months. Researchers made the TCR library from RNA that was extracted from PBMCs. Construction of the TCR beta libraries employed iRepertoire HTBI primers in conjunction with Arm-PCR of CDR3 regions. TCRdb recomputed calls from the multiplex PCR reads with MiXCR, one row per CDR3 protein. The repertoire holds hundreds of thousands of distinct CDR3 sequences, with 15% to 20% as singletons. The same sample was also used in a study of T cells in Graves' hyperthyroidism and ophthalmopathy.

The sequencing here drew on peripheral blood mononuclear cells (PBMCs), taken at new diagnosis, from a patient treated with antithyroid drugs. These receptors were collected from a woman younger than 45 with Graves disease.

This clonotype was observed a handful of times. The chain employs TRBV19 and TRBJ1-4; TRBD1 matches at 8 bases. J lost 0 bases, V lost 7 bases, and 1 base had no gene match. The CDR3 sequence is 14 residues long. Germline CDR1 LNHDA, CDR2 SQIVND (reference sequence). The CDR3 DNA reads TGTGCCAGTAAACAGGGGGCAACTAATGAAAAACTGTTTTTT. This translates into CASKQGATNEKLFF.

This clonotype was detected ten times or more. V and J are TRBV27 and TRBJ2-5, with D hard to call. With 3 bases removed from V and 1 base from J, the gap between germline ends came to 6 bases. Per the germline V gene, CDR1 is MNHEY and CDR2 is SMNVEV (reference sequence). The CDR3 covers 13 residues. CDR3 in DNA: TGTGCCAGCAGTTTGTGGAGCCAAGAGACCCAGTACTTC. The encoded protein is CASSLWSQETQYF.

This clonotype was observed a handful of times. CDR3 coding DNA: TGTGCCAGCAGACCCAGTTCGTCGTTCTACGAGCAGTACTTC. Protein sequence: CASRPSSSFYEQYF. V usage is TRBV27 and J usage is TRBJ2-7; D remains ambiguous. The germline V and J ends were trimmed by 6 bases and 3 bases, with 15 bases remaining between them. Looked up from germline, CDR1 is MNHEY and CDR2 is SMNVEV (reference sequence). This CDR3 has 14 amino acids.

V is TRBV11-2 and J is TRBJ2-1; D is undetermined. This CDR3 spans 13 amino acids. Germline V CDR1 and CDR2: SGHAT, FQNNGV. V shed 0 bases and J shed 12 bases, with 12 bases lying between them. CDR3 amino acids: CASSLESGGGQFF. DNA of the CDR3: TGTGCCAGCAGCTTAGAGTCGGGTGGTGGGCAGTTCTTC.

Concerning this clonotype: A much larger clonotype is one base distant, so this may be a read error. The rearrangement joins TRBV10-3 to TRBJ2-3; 7 nucleotides line up with TRBD2. The germline V gene encodes CDR1 ENHRY and CDR2 SYGVKD. This CDR3 has 16 residues. CDR3 in DNA: TGTGCCACCAGTGACCTAGCGGCGAGCCCGACAGATACGCAGTATTTT. It is translated as CATSDLAASPTDTQYF.

This clonotype showed up just a few times. CDR3 in DNA: TGTGCCAGTCGGGACAGGGAAGTAACTGAAGCTTTCTTT. Translating gives CASRDREVTEAFF. The chain joins TRBV6-1 to TRBJ1-1; 9 positions match TRBD1. With 9 bases clipped from V and 5 bases from J, the junction kept 7 bases outside the gene matches. This CDR3 comprises 13 residues. Germline V gene data show CDR1 as MNHNS and CDR2 as SASEGT.

This clonotype was counted at least ten times. The V and J genes are TRBV7-2 and TRBJ2-7, with TRBD2 matching over 9 bases. This CDR3 is built from 14 residues. Germline V CDR1 and CDR2: SGHTA, FQGNSA. Trimming removed 3 bases from V and 2 bases from J; junction bases left unmatched: 2. The CDR3 bases are TGTGCCAGCAGCTTCCTAGCGGGACCCTACGAGCAGTACTTC. This sequence encodes CASSFLAGPYEQYF.

V gene TRBV18 combines with J gene TRBJ2-5; TRBD1 is a possible D gene (5 bases). With 7 bases removed from V and 4 bases from J, the gap between germline ends came to 19 bases. The CDR3 length is 15 residues. Germline V gene lookup returns CDR1 KGHSH and CDR2 LQKENI. The CDR3 nucleotides read TGTGCCAGCTTACCCGGACACCCCTCCACAGAGACCCAGTACTTC. Amino acids: CASLPGHPSTETQYF.

The chain uses TRBV3-1 and TRBJ2-3; 9 bases fit TRBD2. Germline CDR1 reads LGHDT; CDR2 reads YNNKEL (reference sequence). The junction had 7 bases not matched to a gene; V was cut back by 5 bases and J by 4 bases. The CDR3 length is 15 residues. This CDR3 reads CASSFGTSWSDTQYF. In nucleotides, the CDR3 is TGTGCCAGCAGCTTTGGGACTAGCTGGTCAGATACGCAGTATTTT.

This clonotype was seen ten or more times. The V gene is TRBV12-3 or TRBV12-4, the J gene TRBJ2-1; 10 positions match TRBD1. The length of the CDR3 is 15 residues. The ends lost 4 bases at V and 3 bases at J; junction bases unmatched: 3. The CDR3, as DNA: TGTGCCAGCAGTTGGGGACAGGGGTTCTACAATGAGCAGTTCTTC. This codes for CASSWGQGFYNEQFF.

This clonotype occurred many times. In nucleotides, the CDR3 is TGTGCCAGCAGTTTAAGGGAATTCTCCTACAATGAGCAGTTCTTC. This gives the protein CASSLREFSYNEQFF. The chain employs TRBV12-3 or TRBV12-4 and TRBJ2-1; D is uncertain. There are 15 residues in the CDR3. With 2 bases removed from V and 0 bases from J, the gap between germline ends came to 8 bases.

Details on this clonotype: This may be a read error, as it is one base from a much larger clone. The V gene is TRBV6-1, the J gene TRBJ1-1; D remains ambiguous. The CDR3 consists of 12 residues. Germline V gene sequence: CDR1 MNHNS, CDR2 SASEGT. V dropped 7 bases and J dropped 4 bases, with 10 bases sitting between them. The CDR3: CASNDLPTEAFF. The CDR3 DNA follows: TGTGCCAGCAATGACCTTCCCACTGAAGCTTTCTTT.

This clonotype was counted at least ten times. The chain is built from TRBV19 and TRBJ2-3; TRBD2 aligns across 8 bases. V lost 11 bases and J lost 4; bases outside the gene matches: 11. CDR1 and CDR2 from the germline V gene are LNHDA and SQIVND (reference sequence). The CDR3 covers 14 residues. CDR3 residues: CAQRTSRSPDTQYF. CDR3 bases: TGTGCCCAAAGGACTAGCAGGTCCCCAGATACGCAGTATTTT.

The chain has TRBV3-1 and TRBJ2-3; 10 bases are a match to TRBD2. The CDR3 is 14 residues long. The V gene end was trimmed by 5 bases and the J gene end by 3 bases; junction bases not matched to a gene: 2. Per germline, CDR1 LGHDT and CDR2 YNNKEL (reference sequence). The CDR3 DNA reads as TGTGCCAGCAGCTATAGCGGGAGGACAGATACGCAGTATTTT. As protein: CASSYSGRTDTQYF.

The chain links TRBV30 to TRBJ2-2; D call uncertain. V gave up 4 bases and J gave up 4 bases, with 10 bases separating them. This CDR3 contains 13 residues. Germline V gives CDR1 GTSNPN, CDR2 SVGIG (reference sequence). The DNA of the CDR3 is TGTGCCTGGAAGCTGTACAGCACCGGGGAGCTGTTTTTT. This sequence encodes CAWKLYSTGELFF.

Here the CDR3 DNA reads TGTGCCAGCAGCTTAGATCCCAGGGCAGGCGAGCAGTACTTC. Translated: CASSLDPRAGEQYF. J is TRBJ2-7 and V is TRBV11-2; D is possibly TRBD1 (5 bases). V was shortened by 0 bases and J by 6 bases, with 12 bases between the two germline ends. The CDR3 runs 14 residues. Germline CDR1 is SGHAT and CDR2 is FQNNGV.